These 10 T cell receptor beta chains came from one sample sequenced in a study of T cell clonality in common variable immunodeficiency. Assay: immunoSEQ multiplex PCR; the TCRdb copy retains only in-frame clones and omits some. The sample was found to contain fewer than 75,000 clones, and every one recurs. The sequencing sample was made of peripheral blood mononuclear cells. These TCRs come from a person aged 18-69 years in good health.

This clone was recorded at least ten times. The read ends 3 residues shy of where the CDR3 ends; the end is completed using the germline J gene. Other DNA sequences in this sample translate to the same CDR3. This chain connects TRBV2 to TRBJ2-3, with 7 bases lining up with TRBD1. Germline V gives CDR1 SNHLY, CDR2 FYNNEI. The CDR3 sequence is 16 residues long. J gave up 2 bases and V 6 bases, and 11 bases lay outside the gene matches. CDR3 DNA (partial): TGTGCCAGCAGCCTCCTTCGGGACAGCTTCACAGATACG. Translating it yields CASSLLRDSFTDT. The whole CDR3 protein reads CASSLLRDSFTDTQYF.

This clone was detected ten times or more. The sequenced CDR3 bases are TGCAGTGCCTCTATACCTAACTTGCGGGGAGGGACCGGGGAG. Translated: CSASIPNLRGGTGE. The whole CDR3 sequence is CSASIPNLRGGTGELFF. J is TRBJ2-2 and V is TRBV20-1, with TRBD2 matching 7 bases. The read terminates 3 residues before the CDR3 end, so the remaining end is supplied by the germline J gene. This CDR3 is built from 17 residues. Germline loops: CDR1 DFQATT, CDR2 SNEGSKA (reference sequence). With V trimmed by 6 bases and J by 5 bases, 18 bases remained unmatched.

This clone was seen many times. The read halts 3 residues ahead of the CDR3 end, with the missing end drawn from the germline J gene. This rearrangement joins TRBV6-2 or TRBV6-3 to TRBJ1-5; unclear D gene. Germline V lookup: CDR1 MNHEY, CDR2 SVGEGT. The CDR3 length is 14 residues. Trimming took 4 bases from V and 3 from J, leaving 10 bases between them. CDR3 DNA (partial): TGTGCCAGCAGTTCCTACAGTCCCAATCAGCCC. Amino acids: CASSSYSPNQP. The entire CDR3 protein reads CASSSYSPNQPQHF.

This clone was counted ten times or more. The read comes to an end 3 residues before the CDR3 does, leaving the germline J gene to fill in the end. The chain has TRBV5-1 and TRBJ2-1; a possible D gene is TRBD1 (6 bases). The CDR3 spans 15 residues. V was pared by 2 bases and J by 5 bases, with 14 bases between. CDR1 is SGHRS, CDR2 YFSETQ, per germline. The CDR3 protein is CASSFLRGINNEQFF. CDR3 DNA, as far as it was read: TGCGCCAGCAGCTTCCTCAGGGGTATCAACAATGAG.

This clone was detected only a few times. The read halts 3 residues ahead of the CDR3 end, with the missing end drawn from the germline J gene. The sample has other DNA sequences that encode this CDR3 too. The rearrangement joins TRBV29-1 to TRBJ2-1; 12 nucleotides align to TRBD1. CDR1 is SQVTM, CDR2 ANQGSEA, per germline. The CDR3 spans 15 residues. The junction had 7 bases not matched to a gene; V was cut back by 3 bases and J by 7 bases. The part of the CDR3 DNA that was read is TGCAGCGTTGAGGTTGTGGGACAGGGGGCGAATGAG. Residues: CSVEVVGQGANE. The entire CDR3 protein is CSVEVVGQGANEQFF.

Ten or more counts support this clone. From the germline J gene comes the end of the CDR3, since the read stops 3 residues before it. The genes are TRBV4-2 and TRBJ2-2; D might be TRBD1 (6 bases). Trimming pared 4 bases from V and 1 base from J, leaving 19 bases between. This CDR3 is 18 amino acids long. CDR1 LGHNA and CDR2 YNFKEQ come from the germline V gene. The sequenced part of the CDR3 DNA is TGTGCCAGCAGCCCCTCGGGGACAAACTCTTGGAACACCGGGGAG. Amino acids: CASSPSGTNSWNTGE. The whole CDR3 reads CASSPSGTNSWNTGELFF.

This clone appeared a few times. The read comes to an end 3 residues before the CDR3 does, leaving the germline J gene to fill in the end. This rearrangement joins TRBV27 to TRBJ2-7; weak D call: TRBD1 (6 bases). Trimming left V 5 bases short and J 3 bases short, with 23 bases between. The length of the CDR3 is 17 residues. Germline V CDR1 and CDR2: MNHEY, SMNVEV (reference sequence). CDR3 DNA, as far as it was read: TGTGCCAGCAGTCCCCGCTCCAGACAGGCCGATGACTACGAG. Its translation: CASSPRSRQADDYE. In full, the CDR3 is CASSPRSRQADDYEQYF.

This clone appeared many times. The read ends 3 residues shy of where the CDR3 ends; the end is completed using the germline J gene. The V gene is TRBV19, the J gene TRBJ2-3; 7 bases are shared with TRBD2. V shed 5 bases, J shed 0 bases, and the junction held 5 bases outside the gene matches. The CDR3 is 15 residues long. Germline CDR1 reads LNHDA; CDR2 reads SQIVND (reference sequence). CDR3 DNA, as far as it was read: TGTGCCAGTAGTCCTAGCGGAAGAAGCACAGATACG. Amino acid sequence: CASSPSGRSTDT. The full CDR3 protein reads CASSPSGRSTDTQYF. The full variable domain, in which reference TRBV19 and TRBJ2-3 provide the parts outside the CDR3, is DGGITQSPKYLFRKEGQNVTLSCEQNLNHDAMYWYRQDPGQGLRLIYYSQIVNDFQKGDIAEGYSVSREKKESFPLTVTSAQKNPTAFYLCASSPSGRSTDTQYFGPGTRLTVL.

In its sample, this clone was seen many times. The read terminates 3 residues before the CDR3 end, so the remaining end is supplied by the germline J gene. The chain carries TRBV19 and TRBJ2-5, with 11 bases that match TRBD2. V trimming: 2 bases; J trimming: 2 bases; junction bases outside the gene matches: 10. The CDR3 consists of 18 residues. Germline V gene sequence: CDR1 LNHDA, CDR2 SQIVND (reference sequence). The DNA read from the CDR3 is TGTGCCAGTAGTATACGATCTCGGACTAGCGGGTTACAAGAGACC. Translated, it gives CASSIRSRTSGLQET. In full, the CDR3 is CASSIRSRTSGLQETQYF. Together with reference TRBV19 and TRBJ2-5, the CDR3 gives the full variable domain: DGGITQSPKYLFRKEGQNVTLSCEQNLNHDAMYWYRQDPGQGLRLIYYSQIVNDFQKGDIAEGYSVSREKKESFPLTVTSAQKNPTAFYLCASSIRSRTSGLQETQYFGPGTRLLVL.

Details on this clone: The read terminates 3 residues before the CDR3 end, so the remaining end is supplied by the germline J gene. The gene calls are TRBV5-1 and TRBJ2-3; 9 nucleotides agree with TRBD2. The CDR3 sequence is 16 residues long. Germline V gene lookup returns CDR1 SGHRS and CDR2 YFSETQ. V was clipped by 3 bases and J by 6 bases; unmatched bases: 11. The sequenced part of the CDR3 DNA is TGCGCCAGCAGCTCCCTGGATAGCGGGGGTCGGGATACG. It translates to CASSSLDSGGRDT. Given in full, the CDR3 is CASSSLDSGGRDTQYF.